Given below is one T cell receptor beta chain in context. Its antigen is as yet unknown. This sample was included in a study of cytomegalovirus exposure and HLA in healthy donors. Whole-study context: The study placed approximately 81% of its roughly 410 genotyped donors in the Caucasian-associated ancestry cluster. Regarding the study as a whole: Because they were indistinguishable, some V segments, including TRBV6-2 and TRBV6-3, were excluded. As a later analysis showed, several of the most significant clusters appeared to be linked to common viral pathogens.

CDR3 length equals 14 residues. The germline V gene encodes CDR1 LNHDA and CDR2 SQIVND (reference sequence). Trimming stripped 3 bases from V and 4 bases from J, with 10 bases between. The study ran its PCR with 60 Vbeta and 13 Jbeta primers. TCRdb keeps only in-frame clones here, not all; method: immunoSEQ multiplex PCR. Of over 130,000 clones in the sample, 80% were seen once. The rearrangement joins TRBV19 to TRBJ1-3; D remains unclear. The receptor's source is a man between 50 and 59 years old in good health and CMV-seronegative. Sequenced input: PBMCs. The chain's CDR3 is CASSIDGEGNTIYF. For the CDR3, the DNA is TGTGCCAGTAGTATTGACGGGGAGGGAAACACCATATATTTT.